Shown below are 9 T cell receptor beta chains from a single sample sequenced in a study of T cell repertoires in cytomegalovirus infection. TCRdb re-analysed the reads in MiXCR, keeping a single row per CDR3 protein. The sample yields about 190,000 distinct CDR3 sequences, roughly 9% seen once. The specimen sequenced was PBMCs. All receptors come from a human donor in good health (CMV status not recorded). Some clones in this sample may be carry-over from other donors' samples.

This clonotype turned up a few times. In DNA form, the CDR3 reads TGTGCCAGCAGTTTATCCCCGTATCAGCCCCAGCATTTT. It yields the protein CASSLSPYQPQHF. The J gene is TRBJ1-5, the V gene TRBV27; D is unclear. Germline CDR1 and CDR2: MNHEY and SMNVEV (reference sequence). This CDR3 comprises 13 residues. V gave up 0 bases and J gave up 5 bases, with 5 bases separating them.

The chain is built from TRBV7-2 and TRBJ1-2, with 10 bases aligning to TRBD1. The germline CDR1 and CDR2 sequences are SGHTA and FQGNSA. The length of the CDR3 is 15 residues. J gave up 7 bases and V 5 bases, and 10 bases lay outside the gene matches. The CDR3 coding sequence is TGTGCCAGCAGCCCCCAGACAGGGGGCAGAGGTGGCTACACCTTC. It is translated as CASSPQTGGRGGYTF.

V usage is TRBV7-2 and J usage is TRBJ1-2; D is uncertain. Germline values: CDR1 SGHTA, CDR2 FQGNSA. The germline V and J ends were trimmed by 1 base and 4 bases, with 10 bases remaining between them. The CDR3 consists of 14 residues. The CDR3: CASSLDRTGYGYTF. The DNA of the CDR3 is TGTGCCAGCAGCTTAGATCGGACGGGCTATGGCTACACCTTC.

This clonotype came up a few times. The gene calls are TRBV28 and TRBJ1-5, with 7 bases matching TRBD1. The germline V gene has CDR1 MDHEN and CDR2 SYDVKM. CDR3 length: 13 amino acids. Unmatched junction bases numbered 4, after V lost 6 bases and J lost 5 bases. This chain's CDR3 is CASRDRVHQPQHF. CDR3 in DNA: TGTGCCAGCAGAGACAGGGTGCATCAGCCCCAGCATTTT.

This clonotype was seen many times. The chain is built from TRBV12-3 or TRBV12-4 and TRBJ1-1, with D possibly being TRBD1 (5 bases). This CDR3 has 12 amino acids. The V end was cut by 2 bases, the J end by 6 bases, with 7 bases between. CDR3 loop: CASSLLGAEAFF. CDR3 sequence (DNA): TGTGCCAGCAGTTTATTGGGGGCTGAAGCTTTCTTT.

This clonotype was detected ten times or more. The V gene is TRBV7-2, the J gene TRBJ2-7; 9 bases line up with TRBD2. Trimming took 1 base from V and 4 from J; bases not matched to a gene: 5. The CDR3 has 15 amino acids. CDR1 and CDR2 from the germline V gene are SGHTA and FQGNSA. This CDR3 reads CASSLGLAGRYEQYF. The CDR3 nucleotides read TGTGCCAGCAGCTTAGGGCTAGCGGGGAGGTACGAGCAGTACTTC.

This clonotype was detected many times. The rearrangement links TRBV5-5 to TRBJ2-2; 8 bases fit TRBD1. The CDR3 runs to 13 residues. V gave up 5 bases and J gave up 6 bases; unmatched junction bases: 3. In germline, CDR1 is SGHKS, CDR2 YYEKEE (reference sequence). The CDR3 reads CASRPDRAGELFF. CDR3 nucleotides: TGTGCCAGCAGGCCGGACAGGGCCGGGGAGCTGTTTTTT.

This chain connects TRBV19 to TRBJ2-7; D is ambiguous. The length of the CDR3 is 10 residues. V shed 7 bases and J shed 4 bases, with 5 bases lying between them. CDR1 is LNHDA, CDR2 SQIVND, per germline (reference sequence). The CDR3 coding sequence is TGTGCCAGTAAAAATTACGAGCAGTACTTC. Amino acids: CASKNYEQYF.

This clonotype was observed at least ten times. The V gene is TRBV7-8, the J gene TRBJ1-5; D is unclear. CDR1 and CDR2 (germline): SGHVS, FQNEAQ. The CDR3 has 17 amino acids. V was cut by 1 base and J by 0 bases, with 13 bases left in between. CDR3 in amino acids: CASSLVPADYSNQPQHF. CDR3 in DNA: TGTGCCAGCAGCTTAGTTCCTGCGGATTATAGCAATCAGCCCCAGCATTTT.